Each of the 4 T cell receptor beta chains below was sequenced from the same sample in a study of shared clonotypes between healthy human individuals. TCRdb's table, derived via immunoSEQ multiplex PCR, lists solely in-frame clones and lacks some. The sample has approximately 500,000 clones, 90% to 97% seen once. Sequencing was performed on naive CD4+ T cells sorted from blood. Subset reported: CD45RA+ positively selected. These TCRs come from a woman in her thirties in good health.

J is TRBJ2-5 and V is TRBV27; 7 bases are a match to TRBD1. The J call may be faulty, since TRBJ2-7 better matches the DNA end. The germline gives CDR1 MNHEY, CDR2 SMNVEV (reference sequence). The CDR3 length is 17 residues. CDR3 bases: TGTGCCAGCAGTTTATATCCAAACCGGGACAGCTCCTACGAGCAGTACTTC. This gives the protein CASSLYPNRDSSYEQYF.

V and J are TRBV7-7 and TRBJ2-3, with 11 bases aligning to TRBD2. Germline values: CDR1 SSHAT, CDR2 FNYEAQ (reference sequence). The CDR3 sequence is 15 residues long. V shed 5 bases, J shed 4 bases, and the junction held 5 bases outside the gene matches. CDR3 amino acids: CASSLLAGVSDTQYF. CDR3 DNA sequence: TGTGCCAGCAGCCTACTAGCGGGAGTGTCAGATACGCAGTATTTT.

The rearrangement links TRBV11-3 to TRBJ2-7, with 7 positions matching TRBD1. V lost 7 bases, J lost 6 bases, and 18 bases stayed unmatched. This CDR3 spans 16 amino acids. CDR1 is SGHNT and CDR2 is YENEEA in the germline V gene. Here the CDR3 DNA reads TGTGCCAGCACCCCAAAATGGCCGGGGACAGCCTCCGAGCAGTACTTC. Its protein product is CASTPKWPGTASEQYF.

The V and J genes are TRBV4-2 and TRBJ1-1, with D possibly being TRBD1 (5 bases). This CDR3 comprises 14 residues. The V gene's germline CDR1 is LGHNA and CDR2 YNFKEQ. V was cut by 3 bases and J by 1 base, with 9 bases left in between. The CDR3 sequence: CASSHTGQNTEAFF. CDR3 nucleotide sequence: TGTGCCAGCAGCCATACAGGCCAGAACACTGAAGCTTTCTTT.